This TCR beta chain was sequenced during a study of neurological immune-mediated disorders (dated by TCRdb to the late 2010s). Looking at the study overall: Among the roughly 34 multiple sclerosis patients, relapsing-remitting MS was present in roughly 30 and secondary progressive MS was present in 3. Longitudinal samples, technical triplicates and paired sorted CD4+ and CD8+ T-cell subsets, alongside PBMC samples, were included among the approximately 110 TCR-beta libraries. The study compared peripheral blood TCR-beta repertoires of HTLV-I-associated myelopathy (HAM/TSP) patients, multiple sclerosis patients and healthy controls using UMI-based sequencing. Of the approximately 70 subjects in the cohort, around 14 were HAM/TSP patients, about 34 were multiple sclerosis patients, and 20 were healthy controls. Broader findings and caveats from the paper: The MS cluster was not associated with any clinical or MRI features, and the authors stated that larger cohorts are needed. TCR clonal expansion was highest in HAM/TSP patients and lowest in MS patients, with MS patients falling below even healthy controls. Phylogenetic analysis grouped repertoires from 18 of 34 MS patients into a cluster of related CDR3 sequences, suggesting a possible repertoire-level signature. No identical CDR3 amino acid sequences were shared among expanded clones across subjects, suggesting private TCR-beta repertoires in all groups.

To synthesize cDNA, template-switch 5'RACE was performed with a primer carrying a 10-nucleotide random unique molecular identifier so that each TCR transcript was tagged. Over 190 million TCR-beta sequences, covering 15-18 subjects, were produced in each sequencing run. The RNeasy kit was used for extraction of total RNA. The KAPA Real-time Library Amplification kit was used to amplify TCR-beta VDJ regions with primers for the TCR constant region and the 5'RACE anchor. A first PCR added sample indexes and Illumina adaptors, and a second PCR then raised library yield. After purification with Ampure beads, the TCR product of roughly 650 bp was size-selected on a 2% E-gel SizeSelection system. Before pooling, library quality was assessed on a Bioanalyzer, concentration was determined with Qubit, and library quantification was performed with the Kapa Library Quantification kit. Libraries were sequenced paired-end 2 x 150 bp on an Illumina HiSeq 2500. To increase sequence diversity, roughly 23-30% phiX was spiked into each library pool. Per the original workflow: The UMI-based MiGEC pipeline processed quality-filtered reads and removed over 75% of raw TCR sequences during error correction. VDJ genes were aligned to IMGT germline references, and each clonotype was defined by a unique CDR3 amino acid sequence together with V-J genes. Clonal expansion, Shannon diversity, and CDR3 relatedness (CalcPairwiseDistances, ClusterSamples) were evaluated with VDJtools, and phylogenetic trees were built with CLCbio workbench. Clones with at least 8 unique UMIs were defined as expanded, with this threshold being based on coefficient-of-variation modelling across technical triplicates. Clones were called with MiXCR by TCRdb after fastp trimmed the public reads at Q25, and only in-frame beta chains were retained. Merged by CDR3 protein, the rows form single entries marked with the most common genes and DNA. Here the V and J calls rest on TCRdb's processing, not on the authors' analysis. This sample holds tens of thousands of distinct CDR3 sequences; roughly 2.5% were observed only once. Around 3% of the sample is held by the ten biggest clonotypes.

This clonotype was detected many times. Its antigen is not yet known. It has no much larger one-base neighbor in the sample; base qualities were not kept. As encoded in the germline V gene, CDR1 is SGDLS while CDR2 is YYNGEE. Trimming at the junction amounts to 0 bases on V and 1 base on J, and the germline ends lie 14 bases apart. The CDR3 starts with the cysteine, ends with the phenylalanine, and has 16 residues. Of all the DNA, just the CDR3 is kept, 48 bases in frame from base 1. Libraries from unsorted PBMCs were made from 2 million PBMCs kept in RNAlater at -80 degrees C until RNA extraction. The multiple sclerosis patients were enrolled in a US clinical protocol that used magnetic resonance imaging to evaluate disease progression. Peripheral blood underwent Ficoll-Hypaque density gradient centrifugation to isolate PBMCs, which were then cryopreserved in liquid nitrogen.

The V and J genes are TRBV9 and TRBJ2-7, with TRBD2 tentatively as D gene (6 bases match). The clonotype comes from a man aged 50 to 60 with multiple sclerosis. The specimen sequenced was PBMCs. The CDR3 loop reads CASSVDGGEGSYEQYF. The DNA reads TGTGCCAGCAGCGTAGACGGGGGTGAGGGATCCTACGAGCAGTACTTC. The variable domain in full, with residues beyond the CDR3 obtained from the reference TRBV9 and TRBJ2-7 genes, is DSGVTQTPKHLITATGQRVTLRCSPRSGDLSVYWYQQSLDQGLQFLIQYYNGEERAKGNILERFSAQQFPDLHSELNLSSLELGDSALYFCASSVDGGEGSYEQYFGPGTRLTVT.